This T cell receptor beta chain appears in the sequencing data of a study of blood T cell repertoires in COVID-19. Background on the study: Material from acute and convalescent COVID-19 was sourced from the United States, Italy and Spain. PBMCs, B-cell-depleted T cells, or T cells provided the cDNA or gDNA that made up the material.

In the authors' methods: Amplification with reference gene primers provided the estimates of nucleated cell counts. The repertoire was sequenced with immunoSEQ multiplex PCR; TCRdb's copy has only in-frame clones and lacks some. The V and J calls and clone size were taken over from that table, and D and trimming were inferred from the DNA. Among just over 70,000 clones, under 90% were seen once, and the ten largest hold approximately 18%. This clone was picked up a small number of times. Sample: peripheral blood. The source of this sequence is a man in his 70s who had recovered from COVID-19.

The CDR3 loop is CASSRAGGSSYNEQFF. In DNA, the CDR3 is TGTGCCAGCAGTCGAGCGGGAGGGAGCTCCTACAATGAGCAGTTCTTC. V gene TRBV25-1 combines with J gene TRBJ2-1; 10 bases fit TRBD2. There are 16 residues in the CDR3. Germline assignment: CDR1 MGHDK and CDR2 SYGVNS. J lost 0 bases, V lost 5 bases, and 4 bases had no gene match.